Each of the 2 T cell receptor beta chains below was sequenced from the same sample in a study of OX40 agonist ivuxolimab in advanced cancers. Produced via immunoSEQ multiplex PCR; TCRdb's table is partial and in-frame only. The top ten hold 0.67% of the sample, which has about 64,000 clones, around 90% seen once. This sample comprised CD4+ or CD8+ T cells sorted from blood, obtained in a trial of the OX40 agonist ivuxolimab. Every receptor here comes from an adult with an advanced solid tumor such as melanoma, head and neck, liver or kidney cancer.

The gene calls are TRBV7-2 and TRBJ2-4; TRBD2 aligns across 14 bases. The CDR3 is 14 residues long. Germline values: CDR1 SGHTA, CDR2 FQGNSA. V gave up 8 bases and J gave up 7 bases; unmatched junction bases: 4. CDR3 bases: TGTGCCAGCGGACTAGCGGGAGGAGGCAACATTCAGTACTTC. Protein sequence: CASGLAGGGNIQYF.

The rearrangement uses TRBV4-1 and TRBJ1-2; maybe TRBD1 (6 bases). The CDR3 spans 13 residues. The germline V gene encodes CDR1 MGHRA and CDR2 YSYEKL. V lost 4 bases and J lost 4, with 10 bases in between. Written as DNA, the CDR3 is TGCGCCAGCAGCCCCGACAGGCTCTATGGCTACACCTTC. Residues: CASSPDRLYGYTF.